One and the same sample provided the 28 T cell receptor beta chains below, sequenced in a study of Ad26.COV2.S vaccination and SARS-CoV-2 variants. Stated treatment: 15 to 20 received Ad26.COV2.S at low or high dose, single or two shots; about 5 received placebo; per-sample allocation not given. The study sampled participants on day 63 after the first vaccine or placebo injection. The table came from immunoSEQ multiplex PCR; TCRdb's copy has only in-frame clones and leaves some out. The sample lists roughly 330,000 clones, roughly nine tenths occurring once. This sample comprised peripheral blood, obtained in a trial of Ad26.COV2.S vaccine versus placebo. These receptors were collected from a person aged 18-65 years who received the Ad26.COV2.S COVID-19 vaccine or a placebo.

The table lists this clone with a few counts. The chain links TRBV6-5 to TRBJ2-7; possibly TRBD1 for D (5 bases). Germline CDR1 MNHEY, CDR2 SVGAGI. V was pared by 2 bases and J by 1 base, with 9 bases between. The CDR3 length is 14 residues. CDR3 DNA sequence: TGTGCCAGCAGTTACGTGGACACGTCCTACGAGCAGTACTTC. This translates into CASSYVDTSYEQYF.

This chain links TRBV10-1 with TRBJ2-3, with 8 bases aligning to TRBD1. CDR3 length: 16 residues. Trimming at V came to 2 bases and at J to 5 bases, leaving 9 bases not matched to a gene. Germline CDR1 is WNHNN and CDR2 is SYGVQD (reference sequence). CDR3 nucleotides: TGCGCCAGCAGTGAGCATCTGACAGGGGCGCAAGATACGCAGTATTTT. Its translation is CASSEHLTGAQDTQYF.

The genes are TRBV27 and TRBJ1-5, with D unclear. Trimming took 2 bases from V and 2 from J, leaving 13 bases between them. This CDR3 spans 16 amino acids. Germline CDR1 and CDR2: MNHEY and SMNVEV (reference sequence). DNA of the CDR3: TGTGCCAGCAGTTTAATATTGGGAGATGGCAATCAGCCCCAGCATTTT. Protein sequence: CASSLILGDGNQPQHF.

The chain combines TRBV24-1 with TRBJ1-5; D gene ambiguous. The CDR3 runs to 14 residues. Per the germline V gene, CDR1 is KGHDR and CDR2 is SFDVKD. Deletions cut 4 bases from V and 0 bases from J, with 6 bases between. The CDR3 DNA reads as TGTGCCACCAGTGAAGGGTATAGCAATCAGCCCCAGCATTTT. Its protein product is CATSEGYSNQPQHF.

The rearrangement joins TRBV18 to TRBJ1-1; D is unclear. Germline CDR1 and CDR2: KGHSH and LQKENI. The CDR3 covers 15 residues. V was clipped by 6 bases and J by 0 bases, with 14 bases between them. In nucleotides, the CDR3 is TGTGCCAGCTCCCTGATTCTAACAGTGAACACTGAAGCTTTCTTT. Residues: CASSLILTVNTEAFF.

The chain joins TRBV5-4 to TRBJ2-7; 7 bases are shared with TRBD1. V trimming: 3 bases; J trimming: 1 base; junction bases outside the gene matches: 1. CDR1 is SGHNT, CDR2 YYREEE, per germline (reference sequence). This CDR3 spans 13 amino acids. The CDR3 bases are TGTGCCAGCAGCTCGGGACAGTCCTACGAGCAGTACGTC. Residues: CASSSGQSYEQYV.

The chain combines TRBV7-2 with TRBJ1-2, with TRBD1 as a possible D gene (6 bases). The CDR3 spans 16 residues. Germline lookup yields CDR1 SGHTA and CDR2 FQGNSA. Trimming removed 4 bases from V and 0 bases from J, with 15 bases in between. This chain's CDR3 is CASSSPGASTNYGYTF. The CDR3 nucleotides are TGTGCCAGCAGCTCCCCGGGGGCTTCCACTAACTATGGCTACACCTTC.

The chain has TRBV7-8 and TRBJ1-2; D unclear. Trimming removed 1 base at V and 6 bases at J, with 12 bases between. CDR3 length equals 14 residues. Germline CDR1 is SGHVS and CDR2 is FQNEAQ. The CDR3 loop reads CASSLETARHGYTF. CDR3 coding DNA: TGTGCCAGCAGCTTAGAAACAGCACGACATGGCTACACCTTC.

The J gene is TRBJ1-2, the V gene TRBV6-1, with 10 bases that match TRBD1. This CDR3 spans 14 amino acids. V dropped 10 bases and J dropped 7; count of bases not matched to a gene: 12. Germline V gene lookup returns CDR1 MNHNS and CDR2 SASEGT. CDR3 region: CATTPGTGVRGYTF. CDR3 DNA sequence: TGTGCCACCACCCCCGGGACAGGGGTCCGTGGCTACACCTTC.

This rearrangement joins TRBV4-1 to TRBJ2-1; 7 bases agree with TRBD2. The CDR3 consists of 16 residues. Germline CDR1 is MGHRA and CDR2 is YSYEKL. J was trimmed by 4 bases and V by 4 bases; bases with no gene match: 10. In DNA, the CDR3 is TGCGCCAGCAGCCCAATAGAGCGGGACTTATACAATGAGCAGTTCTTC. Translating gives CASSPIERDLYNEQFF.

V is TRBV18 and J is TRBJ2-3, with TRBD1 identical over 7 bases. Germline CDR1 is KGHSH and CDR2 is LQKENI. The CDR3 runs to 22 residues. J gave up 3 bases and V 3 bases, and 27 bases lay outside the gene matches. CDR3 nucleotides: TGTGCCAGCTCACCCACGCAGGGGCTCGACAGGGTCCAACTTGAGCCGACAGATACGCAGTATTTT. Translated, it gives CASSPTQGLDRVQLEPTDTQYF.

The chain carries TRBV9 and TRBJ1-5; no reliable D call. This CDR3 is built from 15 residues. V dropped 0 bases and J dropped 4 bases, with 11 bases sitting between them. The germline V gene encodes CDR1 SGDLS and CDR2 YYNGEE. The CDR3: CASSVGWQLNQPQHF. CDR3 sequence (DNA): TGTGCCAGCAGCGTAGGGTGGCAGTTAAATCAGCCCCAGCATTTT.

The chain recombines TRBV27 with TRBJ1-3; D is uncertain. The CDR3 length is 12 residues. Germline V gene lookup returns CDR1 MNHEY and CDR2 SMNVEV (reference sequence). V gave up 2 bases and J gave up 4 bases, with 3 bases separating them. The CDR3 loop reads CASSLPGNTIYF. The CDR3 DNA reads TGTGCCAGCAGTTTACCGGGAAACACCATATATTTT.

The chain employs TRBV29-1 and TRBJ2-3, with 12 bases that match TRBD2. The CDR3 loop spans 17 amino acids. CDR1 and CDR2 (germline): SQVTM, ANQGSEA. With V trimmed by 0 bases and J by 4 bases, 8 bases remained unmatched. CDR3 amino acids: CSVEDPLGLAGPDTQYF. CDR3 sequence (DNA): TGCAGCGTTGAAGATCCCCTCGGACTAGCGGGGCCAGATACGCAGTATTTT.

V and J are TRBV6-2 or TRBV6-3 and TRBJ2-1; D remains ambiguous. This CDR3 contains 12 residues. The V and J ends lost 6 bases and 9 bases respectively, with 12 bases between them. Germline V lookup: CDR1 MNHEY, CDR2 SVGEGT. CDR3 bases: TGTGCCAGCAGCCTCCGATGGGGTGAGCAGTTCTTC. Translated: CASSLRWGEQFF.

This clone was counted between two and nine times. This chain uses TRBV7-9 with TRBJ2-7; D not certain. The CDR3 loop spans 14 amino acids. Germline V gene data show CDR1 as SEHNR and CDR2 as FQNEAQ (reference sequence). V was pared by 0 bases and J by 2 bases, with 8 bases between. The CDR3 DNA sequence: TGTGCCAGCAGCTTAGCCGGAAGACCCTACGAGCAGTACTTC. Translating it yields CASSLAGRPYEQYF.

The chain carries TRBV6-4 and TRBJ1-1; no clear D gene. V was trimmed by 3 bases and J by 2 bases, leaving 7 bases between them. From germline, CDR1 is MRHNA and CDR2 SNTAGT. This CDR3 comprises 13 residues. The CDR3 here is CASSESSNTEAFF. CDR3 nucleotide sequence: TGTGCCAGCAGTGAGAGCTCTAACACTGAAGCTTTCTTT.

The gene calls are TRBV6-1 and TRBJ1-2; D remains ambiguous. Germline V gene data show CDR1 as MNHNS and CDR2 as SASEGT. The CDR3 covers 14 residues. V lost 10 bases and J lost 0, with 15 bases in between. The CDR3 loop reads CATEGRRTNYGYTF. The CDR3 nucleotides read TGTGCCACCGAGGGCAGGCGGACTAACTATGGCTACACCTTC.

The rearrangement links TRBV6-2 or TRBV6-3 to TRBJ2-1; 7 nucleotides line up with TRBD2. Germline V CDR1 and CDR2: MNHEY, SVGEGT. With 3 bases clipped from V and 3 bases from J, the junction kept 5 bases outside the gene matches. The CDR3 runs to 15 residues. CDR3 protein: CASSYTGGGYNEQFF. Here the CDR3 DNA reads TGTGCCAGCAGTTATACTGGCGGGGGCTACAATGAGCAGTTCTTC.

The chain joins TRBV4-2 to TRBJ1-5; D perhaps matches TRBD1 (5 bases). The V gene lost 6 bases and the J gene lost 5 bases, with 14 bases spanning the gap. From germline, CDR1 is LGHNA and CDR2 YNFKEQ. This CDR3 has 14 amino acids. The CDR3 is CASSQGLGDQPQHF. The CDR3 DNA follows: TGTGCCAGCAGTCAGGGATTGGGAGATCAGCCCCAGCATTTT.

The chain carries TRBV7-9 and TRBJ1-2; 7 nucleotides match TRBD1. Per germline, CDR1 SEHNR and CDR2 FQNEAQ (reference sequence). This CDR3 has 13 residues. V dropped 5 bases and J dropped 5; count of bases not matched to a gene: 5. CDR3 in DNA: TGTGCCAGCAGCGAAGGGACAGTGTATGGCTACACCTTC. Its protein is CASSEGTVYGYTF.

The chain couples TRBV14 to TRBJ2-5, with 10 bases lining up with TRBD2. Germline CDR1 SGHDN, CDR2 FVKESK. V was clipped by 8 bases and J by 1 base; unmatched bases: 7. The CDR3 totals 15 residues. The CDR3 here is CASGSSGGSQETQYF. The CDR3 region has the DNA TGTGCCAGCGGATCTAGCGGGGGTTCCCAAGAGACCCAGTACTTC.

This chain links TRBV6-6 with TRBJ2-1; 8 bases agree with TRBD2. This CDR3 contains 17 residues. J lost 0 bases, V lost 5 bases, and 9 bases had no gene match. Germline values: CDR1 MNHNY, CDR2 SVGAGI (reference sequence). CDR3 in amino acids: CASSLLLAGNSYNEQFF. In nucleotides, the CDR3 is TGTGCCAGCAGTCTACTCTTAGCGGGGAACTCCTACAATGAGCAGTTCTTC.

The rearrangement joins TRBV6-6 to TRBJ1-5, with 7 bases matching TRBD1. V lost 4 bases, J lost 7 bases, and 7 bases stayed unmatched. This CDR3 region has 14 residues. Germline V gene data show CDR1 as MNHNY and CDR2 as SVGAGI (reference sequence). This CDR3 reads CASSWDSTLQPQHF. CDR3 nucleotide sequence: TGTGCCAGCAGTTGGGACAGTACTTTACAGCCCCAGCATTTT.

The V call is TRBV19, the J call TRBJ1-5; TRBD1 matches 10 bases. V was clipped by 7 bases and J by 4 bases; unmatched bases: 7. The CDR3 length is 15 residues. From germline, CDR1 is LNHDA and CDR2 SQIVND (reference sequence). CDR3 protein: CASTTPDRGNQPQHF. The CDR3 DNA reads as TGTGCCAGTACCACCCCGGACAGGGGGAATCAGCCCCAGCATTTT.

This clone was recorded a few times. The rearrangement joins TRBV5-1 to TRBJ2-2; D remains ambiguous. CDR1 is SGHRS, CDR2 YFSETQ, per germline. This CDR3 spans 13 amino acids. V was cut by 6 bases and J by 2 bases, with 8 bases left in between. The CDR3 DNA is TGCGCCAGCACGCCCCCTAACACCGGGGAGCTGTTTTTT. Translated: CASTPPNTGELFF.

CDR3 nucleotides: TGTGCTAGTGGCCCGGCGGGAAACACCATATATTTT. It codes for CASGPAGNTIYF. V and J are TRBV12-5 and TRBJ1-3; D uncertain. There are 12 residues in the CDR3. In germline, CDR1 is LGHNT, CDR2 FRNRAP. The V end was cut by 6 bases, the J end by 4 bases, with 7 bases between. The entire variable domain, with the rest obtained from reference TRBV12-5 and TRBJ1-3, is as follows: DARVTQTPRHKVTEMGQEVTMRCQPILGHNTVFWYRQTMMQGLELLAYFRNRAPLDDSGMPKDRFSAEMPDATLATLKIQPSEPRDSAVYFCASGPAGNTIYFGEGSWLTVV.

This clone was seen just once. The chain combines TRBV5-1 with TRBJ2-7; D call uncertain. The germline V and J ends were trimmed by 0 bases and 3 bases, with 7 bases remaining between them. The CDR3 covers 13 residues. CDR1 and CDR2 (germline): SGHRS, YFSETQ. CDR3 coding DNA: TGCGCCAGCAGCTTGGGTACTGACTACGAGCAGTACTTC. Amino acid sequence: CASSLGTDYEQYF.